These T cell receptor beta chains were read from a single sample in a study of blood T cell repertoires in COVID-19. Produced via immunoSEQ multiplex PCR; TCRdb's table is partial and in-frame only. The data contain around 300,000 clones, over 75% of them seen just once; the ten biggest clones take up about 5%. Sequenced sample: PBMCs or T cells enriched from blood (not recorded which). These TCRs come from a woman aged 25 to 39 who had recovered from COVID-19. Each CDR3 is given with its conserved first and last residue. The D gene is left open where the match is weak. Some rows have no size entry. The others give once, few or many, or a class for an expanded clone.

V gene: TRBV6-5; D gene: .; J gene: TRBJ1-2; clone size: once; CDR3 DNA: TGTGCCAGCAGTTACGGCGACAGAAACTATGGCTACACCTTC; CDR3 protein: CASSYGDRNYGYTF
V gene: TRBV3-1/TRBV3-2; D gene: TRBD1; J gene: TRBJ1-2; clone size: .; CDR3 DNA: TGTGCCAGCAGCCCCCCAAGTGGGACAGGGGGGGTTTGCACCTTC; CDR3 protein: CASSPPSGTGGVCTF
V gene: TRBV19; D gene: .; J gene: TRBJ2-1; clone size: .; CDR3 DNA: TGTGCCAGTAGTATACAGGGGTACCCCAATGAGCAGTTCTTC; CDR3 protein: CASSIQGYPNEQFF
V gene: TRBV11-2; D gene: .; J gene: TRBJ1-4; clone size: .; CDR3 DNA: TGTGCCAGCAGCTATCGCCCGGGACTAGCCGAAAAACTGTTTTTT; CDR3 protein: CASSYRPGLAEKLFF
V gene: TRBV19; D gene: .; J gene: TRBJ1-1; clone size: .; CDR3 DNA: TGTGCCAGCGGACTCTTGAACACTGAAGCTTTCTTT; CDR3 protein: CASGLLNTEAFF
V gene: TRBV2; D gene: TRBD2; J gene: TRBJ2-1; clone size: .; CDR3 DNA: TGTGCCAGCAGGTGGCGGGGGGGGTACAATGAGCAGTTCTTC; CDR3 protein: CASRWRGGYNEQFF
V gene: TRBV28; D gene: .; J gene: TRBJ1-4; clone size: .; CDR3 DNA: TGTGCCAGCAGTACCCCGGGGGGCCGATCTAATGAAAAACTGTTTTTT; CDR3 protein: CASSTPGGRSNEKLFF
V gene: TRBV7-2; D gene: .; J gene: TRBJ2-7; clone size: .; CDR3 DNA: TGTGCCAGCAGCTTAGTGGGTGGTCAGACTATCAACGAGCAGTACTTC; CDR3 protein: CASSLVGGQTINEQYF
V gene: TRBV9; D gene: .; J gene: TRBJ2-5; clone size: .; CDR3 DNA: TGTGCCAGCAGCCCAGGGGAGGGGGTGGAGACCCAGTACTTC; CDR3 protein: CASSPGEGVETQYF
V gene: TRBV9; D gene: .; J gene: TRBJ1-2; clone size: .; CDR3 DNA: TGTGCCAGCAGCTTAACTTACGGGATTAACTATGGCTACACCTTC; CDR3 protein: CASSLTYGINYGYTF
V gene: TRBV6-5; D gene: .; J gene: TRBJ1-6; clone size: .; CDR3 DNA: TGTGCCAGCAGCAACAGGAAAAATTCACCCCTCCACTTT; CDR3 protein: CASSNRKNSPLHF
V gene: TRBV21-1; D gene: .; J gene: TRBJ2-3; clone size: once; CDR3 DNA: TGTGCCAGCAGCAAAGTTATGACAGGGGCAGATACGCAGTATTTT; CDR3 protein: CASSKVMTGADTQYF
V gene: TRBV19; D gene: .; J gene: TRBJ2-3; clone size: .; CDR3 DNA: TGTGCCAGTAGTATTAATCCCGCCGGAGATACGCAGTATTTT; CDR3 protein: CASSINPAGDTQYF
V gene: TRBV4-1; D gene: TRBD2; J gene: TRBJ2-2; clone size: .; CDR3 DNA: TGCGCCAGCAGCCCTGGACTAGCGGGGGGGCCTACCGGGGAGCTGTTTTTT; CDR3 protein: CASSPGLAGGPTGELFF
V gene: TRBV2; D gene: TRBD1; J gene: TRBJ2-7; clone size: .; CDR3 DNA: TGTGCCAGCAGTGGACAGGGCTGGGAGCAGTACTTC; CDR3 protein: CASSGQGWEQYF
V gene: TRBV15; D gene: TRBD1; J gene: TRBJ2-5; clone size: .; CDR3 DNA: TGTGCCACCAGCTTGACAGGGGTCTCGAGCCAGTACTTC; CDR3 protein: CATSLTGVSSQYF
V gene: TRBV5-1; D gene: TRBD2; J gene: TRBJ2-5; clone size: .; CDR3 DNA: TGCGCCAGCAGCTTTGCGGCGGGGGGCCGGGGGACCCAGTACTTC; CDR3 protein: CASSFAAGGRGTQYF
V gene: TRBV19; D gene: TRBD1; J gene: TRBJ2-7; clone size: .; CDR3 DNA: TGTGCCACTTCACTTGGGACAGGGGTTGGCTACGAGCAGTACTTC; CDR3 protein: CATSLGTGVGYEQYF
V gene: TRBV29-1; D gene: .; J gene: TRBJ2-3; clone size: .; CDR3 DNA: TGCAGCGTTGAAGATTCGGGGGCAGATACGCAGTATTTT; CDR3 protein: CSVEDSGADTQYF
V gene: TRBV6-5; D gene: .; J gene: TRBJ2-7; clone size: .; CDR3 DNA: TGTGCCAGCAGCCAGGGGGGCTTCGAGCAGTACTTC; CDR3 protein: CASSQGGFEQYF
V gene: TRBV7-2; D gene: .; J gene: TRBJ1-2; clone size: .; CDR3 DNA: TGTGCCAGCAGCTTAGTGCTGCGAGATTATGGCTACACCTTC; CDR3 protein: CASSLVLRDYGYTF
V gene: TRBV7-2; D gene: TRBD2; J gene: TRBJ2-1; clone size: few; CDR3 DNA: TGTGCCAGCAGACCTCCTGGGACTAGCGGGGGGTACAATGAGCAGTTCTTC; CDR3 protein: CASRPPGTSGGYNEQFF
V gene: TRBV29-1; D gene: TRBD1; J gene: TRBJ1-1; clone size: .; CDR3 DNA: TGCAGCGTTGAGGGACAGGGGAGGACTGAAGCTTTCTTT; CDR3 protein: CSVEGQGRTEAFF
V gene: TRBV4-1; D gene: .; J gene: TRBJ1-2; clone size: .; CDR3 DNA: TGCGCCAGCAGCCAAACAGGGTGGGGTAGCTACACCTTC; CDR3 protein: CASSQTGWGSYTF
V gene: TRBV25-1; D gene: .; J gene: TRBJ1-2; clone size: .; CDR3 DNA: TGTGCCAGCAGTGAATTGTCGGGCTACACCTTC; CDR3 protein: CASSELSGYTF
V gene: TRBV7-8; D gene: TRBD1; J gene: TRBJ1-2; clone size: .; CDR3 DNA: TGTGCCAGCAGCCCCGCCCCGACAGGGGATTGGGGCTACACCTTC; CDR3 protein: CASSPAPTGDWGYTF
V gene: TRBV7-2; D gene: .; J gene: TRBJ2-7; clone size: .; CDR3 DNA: TGTGCCAGCAGCTCTAATTACGAGCAGTACTTC; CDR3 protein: CASSSNYEQYF
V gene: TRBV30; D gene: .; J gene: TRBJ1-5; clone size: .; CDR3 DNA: TGTGCCTGCAGCGACGGCAATCAGCCCCAGCATTTT; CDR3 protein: CACSDGNQPQHF
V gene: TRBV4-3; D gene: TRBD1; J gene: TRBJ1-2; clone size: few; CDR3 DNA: TGCGCCAGCAGCCAAGAAAACCCGACAGGGGGCTATGGCTACACCTTC; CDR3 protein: CASSQENPTGGYGYTF
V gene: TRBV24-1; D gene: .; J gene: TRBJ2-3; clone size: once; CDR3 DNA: TGTGCCACCAGTGTAACAGATACGCAGTATTTT; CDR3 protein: CATSVTDTQYF
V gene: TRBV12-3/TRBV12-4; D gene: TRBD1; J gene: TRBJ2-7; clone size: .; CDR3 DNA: TGTGCCAGCAGTTTGGACAGGGTCGACGAGCAGTACTTC; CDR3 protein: CASSLDRVDEQYF
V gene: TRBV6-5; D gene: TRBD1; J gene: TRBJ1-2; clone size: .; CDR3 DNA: TGTGCCAGCAGCCTGGGGACAGGGAACCACTATGGCTACACCTTC; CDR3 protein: CASSLGTGNHYGYTF
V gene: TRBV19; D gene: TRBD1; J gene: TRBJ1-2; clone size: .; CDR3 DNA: TGTGCCAGTAGGCCGGGACAGCACGATTCTAACTATGGCTACACCTTC; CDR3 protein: CASRPGQHDSNYGYTF
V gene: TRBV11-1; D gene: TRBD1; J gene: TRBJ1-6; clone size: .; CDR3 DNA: TGTGCCAGCAGATCTAACAAAAGGGGACAGAATTCACCCCTCCACTTT; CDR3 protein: CASRSNKRGQNSPLHF
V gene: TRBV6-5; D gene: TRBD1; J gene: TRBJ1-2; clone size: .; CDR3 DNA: TGTGCCAGCAGGATCCACCGGGACAGGGGGCACGGCACCTTC; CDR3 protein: CASRIHRDRGHGTF
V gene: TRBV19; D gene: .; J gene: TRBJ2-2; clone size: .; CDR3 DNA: TGTGCCAGTAGCAGGGGATTGACCGGGGAGCTGTTTTTT; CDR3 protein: CASSRGLTGELFF
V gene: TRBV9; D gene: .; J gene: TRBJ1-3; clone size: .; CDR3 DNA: TGTGCCAGCAGCTCCGCGGATCGCGCCTACTCTGGAAACACCATATATTTT; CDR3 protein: CASSSADRAYSGNTIYF
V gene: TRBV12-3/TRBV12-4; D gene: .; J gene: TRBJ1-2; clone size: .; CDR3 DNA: TGTGCCAGCAGTTTACGGAGGGGCTATGGCTACACCTTC; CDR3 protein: CASSLRRGYGYTF
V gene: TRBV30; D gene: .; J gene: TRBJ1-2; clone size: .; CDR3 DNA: TGTGCCTGCCAGGGTTACTCGGGCTACACCTTC; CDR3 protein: CACQGYSGYTF
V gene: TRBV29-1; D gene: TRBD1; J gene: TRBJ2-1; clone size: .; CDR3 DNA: TGCAGCGTGCACAGGGGATATGAGCAGTTCTTC; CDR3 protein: CSVHRGYEQFF
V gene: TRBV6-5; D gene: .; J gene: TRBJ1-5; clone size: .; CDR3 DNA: TGTGCCAGCAGTTACTCAGGGAGTAGCAATCAGCCCCAGCATTTT; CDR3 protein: CASSYSGSSNQPQHF
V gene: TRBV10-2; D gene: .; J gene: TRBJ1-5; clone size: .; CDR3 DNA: TGCGCCAGCAGTTGGACGGGGAGCAATCAGCCCCAGCATTTT; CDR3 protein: CASSWTGSNQPQHF
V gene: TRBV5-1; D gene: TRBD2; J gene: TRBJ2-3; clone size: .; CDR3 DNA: TGCGCCAGCAGGGAGAGCGGGGGGGCCCCAGATACGCAGTATTTT; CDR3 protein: CASRESGGAPDTQYF
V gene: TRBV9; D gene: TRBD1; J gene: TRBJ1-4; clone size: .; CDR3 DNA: TGTGCCAGCAGCGCCGACAGGGGTTTGAGGGAAAAACTGTTTTTT; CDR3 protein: CASSADRGLREKLFF
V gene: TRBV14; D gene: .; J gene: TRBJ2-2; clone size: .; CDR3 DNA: TGTGCCAGCAGCCGATACAGGAACACCGGGGAGCTGTTTTTT; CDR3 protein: CASSRYRNTGELFF
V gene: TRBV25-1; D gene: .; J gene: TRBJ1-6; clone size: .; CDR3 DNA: TGTGCCAGCACTGAATACGATAGTGCGTATTCACCCCTCCACTTT; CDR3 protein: CASTEYDSAYSPLHF
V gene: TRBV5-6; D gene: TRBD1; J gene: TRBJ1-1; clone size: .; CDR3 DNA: TGTGCCAGCAGCTTGGGTGGACCGGACAGGGGATTAGGCTTT; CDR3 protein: CASSLGGPDRGLGF
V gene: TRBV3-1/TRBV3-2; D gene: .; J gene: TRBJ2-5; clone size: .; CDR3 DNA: TGTGCCAGCACCTCAGAGATAGCAGTTGGAAAGACCCAGTACTTC; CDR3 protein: CASTSEIAVGKTQYF
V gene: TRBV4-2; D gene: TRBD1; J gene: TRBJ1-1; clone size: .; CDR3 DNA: TGTGCCAGCAGCCGTACTCCGGGACAGCGACCTGAAGCTTTCTTT; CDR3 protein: CASSRTPGQRPEAFF
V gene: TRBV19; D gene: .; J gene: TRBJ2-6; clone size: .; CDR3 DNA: TGTGCCAGTACCGCCGGCGTGGGAGTATCTGGGGCCAACGTCCTGACTTTC; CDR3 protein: CASTAGVGVSGANVLTF
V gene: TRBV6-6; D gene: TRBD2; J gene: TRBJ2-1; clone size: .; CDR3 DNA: TGTGCCAGCAGTTACGCCGGGGGGTCCTACAATGAGCAGTTCTTC; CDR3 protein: CASSYAGGSYNEQFF
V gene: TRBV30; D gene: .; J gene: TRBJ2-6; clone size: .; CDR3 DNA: TGTGCCTGGAGGACCGGGTACTCTGGGGCCAACGTCCTGACTTTC; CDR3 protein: CAWRTGYSGANVLTF